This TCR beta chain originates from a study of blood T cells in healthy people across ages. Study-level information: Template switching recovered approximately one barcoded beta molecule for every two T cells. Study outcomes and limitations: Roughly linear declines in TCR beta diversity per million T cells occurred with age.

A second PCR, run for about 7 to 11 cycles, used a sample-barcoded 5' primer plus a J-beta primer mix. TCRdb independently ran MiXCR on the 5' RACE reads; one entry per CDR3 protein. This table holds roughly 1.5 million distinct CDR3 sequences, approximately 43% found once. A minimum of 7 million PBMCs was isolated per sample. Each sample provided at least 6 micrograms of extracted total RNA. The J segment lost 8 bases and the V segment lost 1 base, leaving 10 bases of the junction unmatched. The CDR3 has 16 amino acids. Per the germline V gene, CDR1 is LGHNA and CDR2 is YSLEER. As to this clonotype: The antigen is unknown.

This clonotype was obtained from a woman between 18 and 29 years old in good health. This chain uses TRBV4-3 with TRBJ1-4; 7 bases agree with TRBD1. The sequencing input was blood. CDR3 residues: CASSQGVGRGNEKLFF. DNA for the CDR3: TGCGCCAGCAGCCAAGGGGTTGGCAGGGGGAACGAAAAACTGTTTTTT.